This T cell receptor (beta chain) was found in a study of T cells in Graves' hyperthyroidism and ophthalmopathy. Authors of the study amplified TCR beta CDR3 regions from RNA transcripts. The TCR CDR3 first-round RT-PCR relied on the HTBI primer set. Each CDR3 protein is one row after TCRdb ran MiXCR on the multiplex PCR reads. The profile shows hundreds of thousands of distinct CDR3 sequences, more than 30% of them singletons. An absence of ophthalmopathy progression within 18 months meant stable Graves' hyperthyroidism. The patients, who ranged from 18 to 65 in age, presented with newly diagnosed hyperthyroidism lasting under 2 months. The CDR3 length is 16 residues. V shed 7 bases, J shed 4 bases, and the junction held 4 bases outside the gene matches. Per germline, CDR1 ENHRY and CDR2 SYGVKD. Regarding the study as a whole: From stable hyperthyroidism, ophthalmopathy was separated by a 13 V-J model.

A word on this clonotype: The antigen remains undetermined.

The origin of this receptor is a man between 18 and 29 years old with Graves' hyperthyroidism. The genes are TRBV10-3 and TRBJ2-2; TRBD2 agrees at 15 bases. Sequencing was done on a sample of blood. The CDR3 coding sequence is TGTGCCATCACCGGACTAGCGGGAGGGCCCACCGGGGAGCTGTTTTTT. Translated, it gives CAITGLAGGPTGELFF.